This T cell receptor beta chain came from a study of T cell responses to AZD1222 COVID-19 vaccine. This CDR3 has 16 amino acids. Per germline, CDR1 LNHDA and CDR2 SQIVND (reference sequence). The germline V and J ends were trimmed by 9 bases and 1 base, with 21 bases remaining between them. Repertoires were generated with immunoSEQ multiplex PCR, while TCRdb's copy carries only in-frame clones and drops some. This sample yields 150,000 to 200,000 clones, of which around 93% are seen a single time; approximately 2.3% belongs to the top ten. The receptor was derived from an adult in good health. The chain is built from TRBV19 and TRBJ1-1, with D possibly being TRBD1 (6 bases). The source material was peripheral blood, sampled on day 0 of AZD1222 vaccination. CDR3 residues: CASTHGRGTPNTEAFF. The CDR3 DNA reads as TGTGCCAGCACGCACGGGAGGGGGACACCGAACACTGAAGCTTTCTTT.